This T cell receptor beta chain comes out of a study of shared clonotypes between healthy human individuals. On the study more broadly: Contributing individuals were two females and three males aged 18 to 49.

This table comes from immunoSEQ multiplex PCR, and its TCRdb copy is limited to in-frame clones, with some not included. The sample carries millions of clones, more than 80% recorded once. Both subsets, CD45RA+ naive and CD45RA-negative memory, were split from the CD4+ cells. In regard to this clone: No antigen is known for it.

CDR3 length equals 15 residues. Germline V gene lookup returns CDR1 MDHEN and CDR2 SYDVKM. V gave up 4 bases and J gave up 3 bases, with 16 bases separating them. The study, taken as a whole, reports: The study found about 5% of naive CD4 clonotypes shared across a few donors.

This TCR was sampled from a man younger than 30 in good health. The chain recombines TRBV28 with TRBJ2-7; weak D call: TRBD1 (5 bases). The sequencing input was naive CD4+ T cells sorted from blood. The sample's subset: CD45RA+ positively selected. In nucleotides, the CDR3 is TGTGCCAGCAGTTCCCAAGGACAAGGGGACTACGAGCAGTACTTC. As protein: CASSSQGQGDYEQYF.